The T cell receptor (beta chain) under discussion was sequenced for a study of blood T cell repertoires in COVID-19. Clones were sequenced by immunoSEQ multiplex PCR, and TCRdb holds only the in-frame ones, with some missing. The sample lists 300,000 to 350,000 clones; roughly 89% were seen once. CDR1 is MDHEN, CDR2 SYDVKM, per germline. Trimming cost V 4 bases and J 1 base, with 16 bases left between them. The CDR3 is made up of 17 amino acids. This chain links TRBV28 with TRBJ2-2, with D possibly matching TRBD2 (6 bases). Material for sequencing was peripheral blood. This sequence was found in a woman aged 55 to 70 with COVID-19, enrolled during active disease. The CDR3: CASSSGRGTLNTGELFF. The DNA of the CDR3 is TGTGCCAGCAGTTCGGGCCGGGGGACCCTGAACACCGGGGAGCTGTTTTTT.